The present entry profiles one T cell receptor (beta chain) with its context. This sample was included in a study of blood T cell repertoires in COVID-19. Clones were read by immunoSEQ multiplex PCR, and TCRdb kept only the in-frame ones, dropping some. This table has nearly 50,000 clones, roughly 88% appearing once. The ends were cut back, 5 bases at V and 8 bases at J, with 13 bases in the middle. The CDR3 runs 13 residues. Germline V gene lookup returns CDR1 SGHTA and CDR2 FQGNSA. Sequences were obtained from peripheral blood. The sequence was obtained from a human donor in a cohort sampled during active COVID-19. This chain links TRBV7-2 with TRBJ2-1; D may be TRBD2 (6 bases). The CDR3 DNA reads as TGTGCCAGCAGCCGGGAGAGTAGGGATGAGCAGTTCTTC. Translation: CASSRESRDEQFF.